These 10 T cell receptor beta chains originate from one sample sequenced in a study of response to subunit inactivated influenza vaccine. TCRdb called the RT-PCR reads again in MiXCR, with one record for every CDR3 protein. The table shows approximately 530,000 distinct CDR3 sequences, with about 7.2% occurring only once. Sequenced here: PBMCs from blood, sampled around 25 months after vaccination. Receptors originate from a man between 50 and 70 years old who received an inactivated influenza vaccine.

The V call is TRBV12-3 or TRBV12-4, the J call TRBJ2-5, with 8 bases that match TRBD2. The CDR3 has 14 residues. V lost 6 bases to trimming and J lost 1 base; unmatched junction nucleotides: 4. CDR3 residues: CASSQTSGQETQYF. The CDR3 DNA sequence: TGTGCCAGCAGCCAAACTAGCGGCCAAGAGACCCAGTACTTC.

V and J are TRBV7-6 and TRBJ2-1, with D hard to call. The V gene's germline CDR1 is SGHVS and CDR2 FNYEAQ. V was trimmed by 5 bases and J by 2 bases, leaving 13 bases between them. The CDR3 runs to 15 residues. CDR3 DNA sequence: TGTGCCAGCAGCAGTATGGCAAGCACCTACAATGAGCAGTTCTTC. Protein sequence: CASSSMASTYNEQFF.

The rearrangement joins TRBV18 to TRBJ1-2; D not resolved. The germline V gene encodes CDR1 KGHSH and CDR2 LQKENI. V lost 3 bases and J 6 bases, leaving 14 bases between the germline ends. CDR3 length: 14 amino acids. CDR3 bases: TGTGCCAGCTCACCGAAGGACGGAGGTCATGGCTACACCTTC. Its protein is CASSPKDGGHGYTF.

The J gene is TRBJ2-1, the V gene TRBV4-3; 9 bases match TRBD2. The ends lost 1 base at V and 4 bases at J; junction bases unmatched: 8. The CDR3 loop spans 17 amino acids. Germline lookup yields CDR1 LGHNA and CDR2 YSLEER. The CDR3 sequence is CASSQVLRTSEYNEQFF. The CDR3 region has the DNA TGCGCCAGCAGCCAAGTCCTTCGGACTAGCGAGTACAATGAGCAGTTCTTC.

This clonotype was counted only a few times. The chain has TRBV6-1 and TRBJ2-7, with D perhaps matching TRBD1 (5 bases). CDR3 length equals 14 residues. The V end was cut by 11 bases, the J end by 6 bases, with 23 bases between. Looked up from germline, CDR1 is MNHNS and CDR2 is SASEGT. Written as DNA, the CDR3 is TGTGCCTCCAAGGAGTGGCAGGGCAAGGGCGAGCAGTACTTC. Its protein is CASKEWQGKGEQYF.

The chain links TRBV12-3 or TRBV12-4 to TRBJ2-3; D tentatively reads TRBD1 or TRBD2 (5 bases each). Trimming shortened V by 6 bases and J by 6 bases, and 16 bases separated the two germline ends. The CDR3 loop spans 14 amino acids. CDR3 loop: CASRGVKGGDTQYF. DNA of the CDR3: TGTGCCAGCAGGGGGGTTAAGGGCGGTGATACGCAGTATTTT.

The chain recombines TRBV7-9 with TRBJ2-6; no reliable D call. The germline CDR1 and CDR2 sequences are SEHNR and FQNEAQ (reference sequence). The CDR3 runs 16 residues. The V and J ends lost 3 bases and 0 bases respectively, with 9 bases between them. Written as DNA, the CDR3 is TGTGCCAGCAGCTTCGGGCTGGGCTCTGGGGCCAACGTCCTGACTTTC. As protein: CASSFGLGSGANVLTF.

This clonotype was seen ten or more times. This chain uses TRBV5-1 with TRBJ2-1; 11 bases align to TRBD2. This CDR3 region has 15 residues. Germline lookup yields CDR1 SGHRS and CDR2 YFSETQ. The V gene end was trimmed by 2 bases and the J gene end by 10 bases; junction bases not matched to a gene: 8. CDR3 DNA sequence: TGCGCCAGCAGCTTAGAGCTAGCGGGAGGAGGGGAGCAGTTCTTC. Protein sequence: CASSLELAGGGEQFF.

This clonotype was seen repeatedly, ten times or more. V gene TRBV18 combines with J gene TRBJ2-2; no definite D call. V was trimmed by 11 bases and J by 6 bases, leaving 13 bases between them. The CDR3 extends over 12 amino acids. Germline V gene lookup returns CDR1 KGHSH and CDR2 LQKENI. The CDR3 DNA is TGTGCCTCTAACATACTCTCCGGGGAGCTGTTTTTT. It yields the protein CASNILSGELFF.

A few counts support this clonotype. The chain joins TRBV7-2 to TRBJ1-1; D remains ambiguous. CDR3 size: 13 residues. Germline V gives CDR1 SGHTA, CDR2 FQGNSA. V was cut by 5 bases and J by 4 bases, with 11 bases left in between. CDR3 nucleotide sequence: TGTGCCAGCAGCGACTTCATTACCACTGAAGCTTTCTTT. As protein: CASSDFITTEAFF.